Sequencing of this T cell receptor (beta chain) was carried out in a study of beta chain features in type 1 diabetes. What was sequenced were expressed TCRB transcripts, since all of the isolated RNA had been reverse transcribed. Clones were read by immunoSEQ multiplex PCR, and TCRdb kept only the in-frame ones, dropping some. The repertoire holds about 290,000 clones, with under 8.5% as singletons. This CDR3 contains 18 residues. The germline V gene has CDR1 MGHRA and CDR2 YSYEKL. Trimming removed 3 bases at V and 1 base at J, with 22 bases between. Sorted populations all exceeded 95% purity. General study findings and limits: When cDNA is sequenced, cells with high TCR expression could be over-represented. PCR could preferentially amplify shorter templates, alike in patients and controls. HLA effects on TCRB rearrangement stayed unresolved here.

Concerning this clone: Its specificity is not known.

The sample consisted of central memory CD4+ T cells from blood. This rearrangement joins TRBV4-1 to TRBJ2-7; tentative D call: TRBD2 (6 bases). This sequence originates from a young woman in good health. CDR3 in DNA: TGCGCCAGCAGCCATAAAGAGGGAGGCATCCACCGGTCCTACGAGCAGTACGTC. Translated: CASSHKEGGIHRSYEQYV.